The 27 T cell receptor beta chains reported below all come from one sample, sequenced in a study of T cells after yellow fever vaccination. TCRdb re-analysed the 5' RACE reads in MiXCR, keeping a single row per CDR3 protein. The table lists hundreds of thousands of distinct CDR3 sequences, around an eighth of them singletons, with 15% in the top ten. Sequencing used PBMCs, obtained on the day of the yellow fever booster vaccination. Receptors were obtained from a young man who received the YFV17D yellow fever vaccine.

This chain uses TRBV12-3 or TRBV12-4 with TRBJ1-2, with D tentatively TRBD1 (5 bases). Trimming stripped 4 bases from V and 6 bases from J, with 9 bases between. CDR3 size: 12 residues. CDR3 loop: CASSSDSHGYTF. CDR3 sequence (DNA): TGTGCCAGCAGTTCCGACAGTCATGGCTACACCTTC.

The chain joins TRBV7-2 to TRBJ2-3, with D hard to call. The length of the CDR3 is 15 residues. Deletions cut 0 bases from V and 4 bases from J, with 11 bases between. Per germline, CDR1 SGHTA and CDR2 FQGNSA. The DNA of the CDR3 is TGTGCCAGCAGCTTAGCGGTTACGGCCCCAGATACGCAGTATTTT. It encodes CASSLAVTAPDTQYF.

The table lists this clonotype with a few counts. The V gene is TRBV28, the J gene TRBJ2-7, with TRBD2 matching over 7 bases. The CDR3 covers 16 residues. Germline assignment: CDR1 MDHEN and CDR2 SYDVKM. V shed 3 bases, J shed 3 bases, and the junction held 11 bases outside the gene matches. The CDR3 sequence is CASSFPKTSLGYEQYF. The CDR3 DNA follows: TGTGCCAGCAGTTTCCCAAAGACTAGCCTGGGCTACGAGCAGTACTTC.

This clonotype was observed many times. The genes are TRBV12-3 or TRBV12-4 and TRBJ2-7; no clear D. V was pared by 6 bases and J by 0 bases, with 12 bases between. The CDR3 contains 14 residues. As DNA, the CDR3 is TGTGCCAGCAGCCACAGACACAACTCCTACGAGCAGTACTTC. Encoded protein: CASSHRHNSYEQYF.

This clonotype was counted only a few times. The V gene is TRBV2, the J gene TRBJ2-7; D possibly corresponds to TRBD2 (6 bases). The V gene lost 10 bases and the J gene lost 6 bases, with 34 bases spanning the gap. This CDR3 is 18 amino acids long. The germline CDR1 and CDR2 sequences are SNHLY and FYNNEI. CDR3 in amino acids: CATSFPHNPGLLSREQYF. As DNA, the CDR3 is TGTGCCACCAGCTTCCCCCACAATCCGGGACTCTTGTCCCGCGAGCAGTACTTC. The variable domain in full, with the rest retrieved from reference TRBV2 and TRBJ2-7, is EPEVTQTPSHQVTQMGQEVILRCVPISNHLYFYWYRQILGQKVEFLVSFYNNEISEKSEIFDDQFSVERPDGSNFTLKIRSTKLEDSAMYFCATSFPHNPGLLSREQYFGPGTRLTVT.

This chain links TRBV28 with TRBJ1-2; 11 bases are a match to TRBD1. The CDR3 extends over 15 amino acids. Germline lookup yields CDR1 MDHEN and CDR2 SYDVKM. Trimming removed 7 bases from V and 3 bases from J; junction bases left unmatched: 7. The CDR3: CASTSGTGGDYGYTF. The DNA of the CDR3 is TGTGCCAGCACCTCGGGGACAGGGGGGGACTATGGCTACACCTTC.

This clonotype was counted many times. The V call is TRBV14, the J call TRBJ2-2; TRBD1 agrees at 7 bases. The CDR3 is 14 amino acids. J was trimmed by 6 bases and V by 4 bases; bases with no gene match: 5. The V gene's germline CDR1 is SGHDN and CDR2 FVKESK. The DNA of the CDR3 is TGTGCCAGCAGCCTTAACAGGGGATCCGGGGAGCTGTTTTTT. As protein: CASSLNRGSGELFF.

This clonotype was counted only a few times. The chain combines TRBV25-1 with TRBJ2-2; D is unresolved. Germline loops: CDR1 MGHDK, CDR2 SYGVNS. This CDR3 contains 14 residues. V lost 1 base, J lost 5 bases, and 8 bases lay in between. DNA for the CDR3: TGTGCCAGCAGTGAATCGGAAGTGACCGGGGAGCTGTTTTTT. Translated: CASSESEVTGELFF.

In this sample, this clonotype turned up many times. The rearrangement links TRBV29-1 to TRBJ2-5, with 8 bases matching TRBD1. Germline loops: CDR1 SQVTM, CDR2 ANQGSEA. Trimming at V came to 7 bases and at J to 5 bases, leaving 6 bases not matched to a gene. The CDR3 is 12 residues long. In DNA form, the CDR3 reads TGCAGCGCGCTACAGGGGGAGGAGACCCAGTACTTC. Protein product: CSALQGEETQYF.

This clonotype has only a few counts. The CDR3 DNA sequence: TGTGCCAGCAGTTACACCACCGCCACAGATACGCAGTATTTT. Its translation is CASSYTTATDTQYF. V and J are TRBV6-5 and TRBJ2-3; D ambiguous. The germline V and J ends were trimmed by 2 bases and 2 bases, with 8 bases remaining between them. This CDR3 comprises 14 residues. CDR1 and CDR2 from the germline V gene are MNHEY and SVGAGI.

This chain links TRBV7-2 with TRBJ2-5; D ambiguous. The CDR3 consists of 13 residues. CDR1 and CDR2 from the germline V gene are SGHTA and FQGNSA. With 4 bases removed from V and 1 base from J, the gap between germline ends came to 7 bases. DNA of the CDR3: TGTGCCAGCAGCTGGGCCATCCAAGAGACCCAGTACTTC. This translates into CASSWAIQETQYF.

This chain uses TRBV5-1 with TRBJ2-1, with D maybe TRBD2 (5 bases). Germline V lookup: CDR1 SGHRS, CDR2 YFSETQ. The CDR3 totals 14 residues. The germline V and J ends were trimmed by 0 bases and 7 bases, with 11 bases remaining between them. The CDR3 is CASSLALGRNEQFF. Here the CDR3 DNA reads TGCGCCAGCAGCTTGGCACTAGGGCGTAATGAGCAGTTCTTC.

This clonotype showed up just a few times. The chain uses TRBV3-1 and TRBJ2-1; 10 nucleotides align to TRBD2. Trimming cost V 3 bases and J 7 bases; bases outside gene matches: 9. This CDR3 has 16 residues. The germline V gene has CDR1 LGHDT and CDR2 YNNKEL (reference sequence). The CDR3 is CASSQGSGRVGNEQFF. In nucleotides, the CDR3 is TGTGCCAGCAGCCAGGGCAGCGGGAGGGTAGGTAATGAGCAGTTCTTC.

This clonotype was counted a few times. This chain joins TRBV5-6 and TRBJ1-2; 12 nucleotides line up with TRBD1. Germline assignment: CDR1 SGHDT and CDR2 YYEEEE. Unmatched junction bases numbered 6, after V lost 2 bases and J lost 4 bases. This CDR3 contains 16 residues. Here the CDR3 DNA reads TGTGCCAGCAGCTTCCGGGACAGGGGGCTCGTCTATGGCTACACCTTC. Translating gives CASSFRDRGLVYGYTF.

This sequence joins TRBV5-1 and TRBJ2-5, with TRBD2 identical over 7 bases. Germline V CDR1 and CDR2: SGHRS, YFSETQ. This CDR3 is 16 amino acids long. V was pared by 5 bases and J by 5 bases, with 15 bases of the junction left unmatched. CDR3 in amino acids: CASRKSGGSWIETQYF. As DNA, the CDR3 is TGCGCCAGCAGAAAGAGCGGCGGGAGCTGGATCGAGACCCAGTACTTC.

The J gene is TRBJ2-3, the V gene TRBV20-1; D possibly uses TRBD1 or TRBD2 (5 bases each). Per germline, CDR1 DFQATT and CDR2 SNEGSKA (reference sequence). The CDR3 is made up of 15 amino acids. V shed 6 bases and J shed 1 base, with 17 bases lying between them. The CDR3 sequence is CSAYSSGTGTDTQYF. Here the CDR3 DNA reads TGCAGTGCGTACAGTTCCGGGACGGGCACAGATACGCAGTATTTT.

V usage is TRBV12-3 or TRBV12-4 and J usage is TRBJ1-1; TRBD1 aligns across 8 bases. Trimming took 6 bases from V and 8 from J; bases not matched to a gene: 17. CDR3 size: 16 residues. The CDR3 DNA follows: TGTGCCAGCAGGGACCCACTAGGACAGGGTGCTTCCGAAGCTTTCTTT. Its protein product is CASRDPLGQGASEAFF.

CDR3 DNA sequence: TGTGCCAGCAGCTTGGAGTCATACGAAGTCTACGAGCAGTACTTC. Its translation: CASSLESYEVYEQYF. This sequence joins TRBV5-4 and TRBJ2-7; D remains unclear. The CDR3 sequence is 15 residues long. Germline-derived CDR1 and CDR2 are SGHNT and YYREEE (reference sequence). V shed 0 bases and J shed 3 bases, with 13 bases lying between them. Full variable domain (missing parts from reference TRBV5-4 and TRBJ2-7): ETGVTQSPTHLIKTRGQQVTLRCSSQSGHNTVSWYQQALGQGPQFIFQYYREEENGRGNFPPRFSGLQFPNYSSELNVNALELDDSALYLCASSLESYEVYEQYFGPGTRLTVT.

The gene calls are TRBV7-2 and TRBJ1-2, with D tentatively TRBD1 (5 bases). Germline V gene lookup returns CDR1 SGHTA and CDR2 FQGNSA. This CDR3 has 13 residues. With 5 bases removed from V and 5 bases from J, the gap between germline ends came to 12 bases. CDR3 amino acids: CASSITGSYGYTF. The CDR3 coding sequence is TGTGCCAGCAGCATAACAGGATCTTATGGCTACACCTTC.

The chain combines TRBV28 with TRBJ2-1; 7 nucleotides align to TRBD1. Trimming took 6 bases from V and 6 from J; bases not matched to a gene: 14. In germline, CDR1 is MDHEN, CDR2 SYDVKM. The length of the CDR3 is 16 residues. CDR3 region: CASRLLGTERGNEQFF. As DNA, the CDR3 is TGTGCCAGCAGACTCCTCGGGACAGAGAGGGGCAATGAGCAGTTCTTC.

In this sample, this clonotype turned up a few times. The chain recombines TRBV20-1 with TRBJ1-5; D call uncertain. This CDR3 has 14 amino acids. CDR1 is DFQATT, CDR2 SNEGSKA, per germline (reference sequence). The V end was cut by 6 bases, the J end by 2 bases, with 14 bases between. This CDR3 is CSARAPVGNQPQHF. The CDR3 DNA reads as TGCAGTGCCCGGGCCCCCGTCGGCAATCAGCCCCAGCATTTT.

The genes are TRBV6-5 and TRBJ2-2, with 14 bases matching TRBD2. With V trimmed by 4 bases and J by 5 bases, 12 bases remained unmatched. In germline, CDR1 is MNHEY, CDR2 SVGAGI. This CDR3 has 19 amino acids. In DNA, the CDR3 is TGTGCCAGCAGTTTCCGACTAGCGGGAGGGCCAGTACGGACCGGGGAGCTGTTTTTT. This codes for CASSFRLAGGPVRTGELFF.

The rearrangement joins TRBV4-2 to TRBJ2-3; 8 bases are a match to TRBD2. Germline V gives CDR1 LGHNA, CDR2 YNFKEQ. The CDR3 loop spans 17 amino acids. The junction had 14 bases not matched to a gene; V was cut back by 4 bases and J by 5 bases. Here the CDR3 DNA reads TGTGCCAGCAGCCTCCTTAGCGGGACCGGGACGAGAGATACGCAGTATTTT. Protein sequence: CASSLLSGTGTRDTQYF.

This clonotype was counted only a few times. The J gene is TRBJ2-1, the V gene TRBV7-8; the match to TRBD1 covers 8 bases. The germline V gene has CDR1 SGHVS and CDR2 FQNEAQ. V was clipped by 6 bases and J by 0 bases; unmatched bases: 10. The CDR3 covers 17 residues. This CDR3 reads CASSRDRRSSSYNEQFF. The DNA for the CDR3 is TGTGCCAGCAGTCGGGACAGGCGATCCAGCTCCTACAATGAGCAGTTCTTC.

This clonotype showed up just a few times. This sequence joins TRBV7-9 and TRBJ2-1; D possibly corresponds to TRBD1 (6 bases). This CDR3 is 16 amino acids long. The ends were cut back, 5 bases at V and 0 bases at J, with 14 bases in the middle. Per germline, CDR1 SEHNR and CDR2 FQNEAQ (reference sequence). The CDR3 DNA sequence: TGTGCCAGCAGCCAAACAGGGATGATCTCCTACAATGAGCAGTTCTTC. It encodes CASSQTGMISYNEQFF.

This clonotype occurred a few times. The rearrangement uses TRBV18 and TRBJ2-1, with no clear D. Between the trimmed V and J ends, which lost 1 base and 12 bases, there was a span of 22 bases. The CDR3 sequence is 16 residues long. Germline V lookup: CDR1 KGHSH, CDR2 LQKENI. CDR3 sequence (DNA): TGTGCCAGCTCACCACGGAGTGTTAGAGTCCATTTCGTGCAGTTCTTC. As protein: CASSPRSVRVHFVQFF.

V usage is TRBV15 and J usage is TRBJ2-7; D possibly corresponds to TRBD1 (5 bases). Trimming removed 4 bases from V and 3 bases from J, with 34 bases in between. The germline V gene encodes CDR1 LNHNV and CDR2 YYDKDF (reference sequence). The CDR3 is made up of 21 amino acids. The CDR3 nucleotides read TGTGCCACCAGCATCAGGTCCCTCGTGGCTGGGGCGGAAAAAAGTATCTACGAGCAGTACTTC. This codes for CATSIRSLVAGAEKSIYEQYF.